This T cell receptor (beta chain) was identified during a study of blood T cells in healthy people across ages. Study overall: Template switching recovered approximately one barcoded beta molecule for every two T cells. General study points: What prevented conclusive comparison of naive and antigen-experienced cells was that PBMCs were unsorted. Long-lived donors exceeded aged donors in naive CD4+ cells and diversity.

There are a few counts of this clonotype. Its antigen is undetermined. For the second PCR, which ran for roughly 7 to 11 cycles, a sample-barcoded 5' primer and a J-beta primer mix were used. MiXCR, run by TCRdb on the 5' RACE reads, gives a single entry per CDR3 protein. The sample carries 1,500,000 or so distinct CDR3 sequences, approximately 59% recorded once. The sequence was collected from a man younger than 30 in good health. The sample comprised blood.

The CDR3 nucleotides read TGTGCCAGCATCAGCAACAGGGGGCCCGGGGAGCTGTTTTTT. It yields the protein CASISNRGPGELFF. The V call is TRBV6-2 or TRBV6-3, the J call TRBJ2-2, with 9 bases lining up with TRBD1. V lost 7 bases to trimming and J lost 6 bases; unmatched junction nucleotides: 6. Germline V CDR1 and CDR2: MNHEY, SVGEGT. This CDR3 spans 14 amino acids.